This T cell receptor (beta chain) stems from a study of blood T cell repertoires in COVID-19. About the study: T cells, B-cell-depleted T cells, or PBMCs supplied cDNA or gDNA.

Germline assignment: CDR1 LGHDT and CDR2 YNNKEL (reference sequence). The CDR3 consists of 15 residues. V was shortened by 3 bases and J by 4 bases, with 14 bases between the two germline ends. Produced via immunoSEQ multiplex PCR; TCRdb's table is partial and in-frame only. The profile covers roughly 260,000 clones, with roughly 82% appearing a single time and roughly 4.9% taken by the ten largest. The J gene is TRBJ2-3, the V gene TRBV3-1 (or the pseudogene TRBV3-2), with a possible D match to TRBD2 (6 bases). This clonotype originated in a woman at least 80 years old with active or convalescent COVID-19. The sequencing sample was made of peripheral blood. The CDR3 bases are TGTGCCAGCAGCCACTACAGCGGGCGCTCAGATACGCAGTATTTT. Protein sequence: CASSHYSGRSDTQYF.